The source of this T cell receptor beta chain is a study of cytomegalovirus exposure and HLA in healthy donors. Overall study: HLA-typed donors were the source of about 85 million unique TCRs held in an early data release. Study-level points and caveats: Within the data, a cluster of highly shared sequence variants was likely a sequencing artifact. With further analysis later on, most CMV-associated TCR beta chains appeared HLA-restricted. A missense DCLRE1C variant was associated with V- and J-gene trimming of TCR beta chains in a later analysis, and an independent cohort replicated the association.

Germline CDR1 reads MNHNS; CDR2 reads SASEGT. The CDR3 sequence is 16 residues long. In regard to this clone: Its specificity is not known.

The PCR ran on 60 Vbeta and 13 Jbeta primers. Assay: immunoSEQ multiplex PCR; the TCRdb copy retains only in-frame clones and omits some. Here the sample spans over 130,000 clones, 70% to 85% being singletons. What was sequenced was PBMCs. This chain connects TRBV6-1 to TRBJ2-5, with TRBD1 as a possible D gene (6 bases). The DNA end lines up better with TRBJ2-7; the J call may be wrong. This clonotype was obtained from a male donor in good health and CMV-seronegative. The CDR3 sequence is CASSDPVGGYSYEQYF. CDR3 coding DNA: TGTGCCAGCAGTGACCCGGTTGGGGGCTACTCCTACGAGCAGTACTTC.